Shown below are 21 T cell receptor delta chains from a single sample sequenced in a study of intestinal T cells in coeliac disease. TRD repertoires were amplified in bulk with BIOMED-2 primers from about 0.15 ug of biopsy DNA. TCRdb re-called the multiplex PCR reads via CATT. The data show a few hundred delta-chain clones, 72% seen once. For each case, the template was genomic DNA from ten approximately 5.2-µm formalin-fixed paraffin-embedded scrolls. The sequencing input was a duodenal biopsy. These receptors all stem from a human donor with celiac disease.

CDR3 DNA sequence: TGTGCGTATCCCCCAGAAAAGGAGAAAACCAGAAGCCCAAGGGGTCCTTCGCAAGGCACAATGAAACACATCAGTATAAAAACCCTCTTCTTC. Its protein product is CAYPPEKEKTRSPRGPSQGTMKHISIKTLFF. The V gene is given as TRDV2, and no J gene call is available. Germline CDR1 and CDR2: GEAIGNYY and EKD. The CDR3 loop spans 31 amino acids.

With regard to this clone: A far larger clone is off by one base, so a read error is likely. The V gene is TRDV1, the J gene TRDJ1; D is possibly TRDD2 or TRDD3 (7 bases each). Germline CDR1 and CDR2: TSWWSYY and QGS. Deletions cut 2 bases from V and 0 bases from J, with 34 bases between. The CDR3 spans 23 residues. The CDR3 region has the DNA TGTGCTCTTGGGGAAGGGAGGGGGCCGGGCTTCCTTTCCTACTGGGGATACACCGATAAACTCATCTTT. Translation: CALGEGRGPGFLSYWGYTDKLIF.

By share, this clone ranks as hyperexpanded (1% or more). The V and J genes are TRDV1 and TRDJ1; D unclear. Germline assignment: CDR1 TSWWSYY and CDR2 QGS. The CDR3 sequence is 19 residues long. Trimming took off 5 bases at V and 2 bases at J, with 27 bases between the two ends. CDR3 DNA: TGTGCTCTTGGGCGACCTTTGCTCCCCCCCCCTGTTACAACCGATAAACTCATCTTT. It yields the protein CALGRPLLPPPVTTDKLIF.

This clone is classed as hyperexpanded (1% or more). This specimen includes other DNA sequences encoding the same CDR3. V usage is TRDV1 and J usage is TRDJ1; 10 nucleotides agree with TRDD3. This CDR3 is 18 amino acids long. V shed 2 bases, J shed 2 bases, and the junction held 11 bases outside the gene matches. Germline-derived CDR1 and CDR2 are TSWWSYY and QGS. The CDR3 here is CALGEKGWGILLTDKLIF. Written as DNA, the CDR3 is TGTGCTCTTGGGGAAAAGGGGTGGGGGATACTATTAACCGATAAACTCATCTTT.

The genes are TRDV2 and TRDJ1; 12 bases map to TRDD3. The CDR3 consists of 20 residues. Looked up from germline, CDR1 is GEAIGNYY and CDR2 is EKD. V dropped 0 bases and J dropped 0; count of bases not matched to a gene: 13. The DNA of the CDR3 is TGTGCCTGTGACACCGGTCGTAGTTGCTGGGGGATACGCGACACCGATAAACTCATCTTT. Translating it yields CACDTGRSCWGIRDTDKLIF.

This clone has more than one count but fewer than ten. The V gene is TRDV2; the J gene was not called; no check of the table's D call, TRDD3, against the DNA was made. The CDR3 is 24 amino acids. CDR1 is GEAIGNYY and CDR2 is EKD in the germline V gene. This CDR3 reads CACEVGDTHSATKPTETCTKTLFF. CDR3 DNA: TGTGCCTGTGAGGTGGGGGATACGCACAGTGCTACAAAACCTACAGAGACCTGTACAAAAACCCTCTTCTTC.

As regards this clone: This likely reflects a read error, since a far larger clone is one base away. The rearrangement uses TRDV1 and TRDJ1; 10 bases agree with TRDD3. Unmatched junction bases numbered 27, after V lost 3 bases and J lost 5 bases. CDR1 and CDR2 from the germline V gene are TSWWSYY and QGS. This CDR3 is 22 amino acids long. CDR3 loop: CALGDLAFVHLGDILGRDKLIF. CDR3 bases: TGTGCTCTTGGGGACCTGGCCTTCGTCCACCTGGGGGATATATTGGGGAGGGATAAACTCATCTTT.

This clone is large in the sample. A clone one base away is much larger, so this may be a read error. The chain recombines TRDV2 with TRDJ1; 11 bases are a match to TRDD3. V lost 0 bases and J lost 0; bases outside the gene matches: 17. The CDR3 sequence is 21 residues long. Germline CDR1 is GEAIGNYY and CDR2 is EKD. CDR3 bases: TGTGCCTGTGACACCCTTACTGGGGGATATTCGGGCCCTGGGTACACCGATAAACTCATCTTT. This gives the protein CACDTLTGGYSGPGYTDKLIF.

Comment on this clone: A far larger clone is just one base off, so this is likely a read error. The sample has other DNA sequences that encode this CDR3 too. V usage is TRDV1 and J usage is TRDJ1; 9 bases align to TRDD3. The V gene's germline CDR1 is TSWWSYY and CDR2 QGS. The CDR3 runs to 23 residues. V trimming: 5 bases; J trimming: 1 base; junction bases outside the gene matches: 29. The CDR3 DNA is TGTGCTCTTGGGAAGGGCGGGGTCTTCCCCCTAACTGGGGGAAGGTTCGGCACCGATAAACTCATCTTT. Protein sequence: CALGKGGVFPLTGGRFGTDKLIF.

This rearrangement joins TRDV1 to TRDJ1, with TRDD3 identical over 11 bases. The V gene's germline CDR1 is TSWWSYY and CDR2 QGS. After removal of 0 bases from V and 2 bases from J, the junction contained 14 bases not matched to a gene. The CDR3 length is 20 residues. CDR3 in amino acids: CALGELNPFWGILLTDKLIF. The CDR3 region has the DNA TGTGCTCTTGGGGAACTTAATCCTTTCTGGGGGATACTATTAACCGATAAACTCATCTTT.

By share, this clone ranks as large. V gene TRDV1 combines with J gene TRDJ1; D is perhaps TRDD3 (6 bases). Trimming cost V 0 bases and J 0 bases, with 35 bases left between them. This CDR3 region has 24 residues. The germline V gene has CDR1 TSWWSYY and CDR2 QGS. CDR3 loop: CALGELRNRGLYWVSSKYTDKLIF. Written as DNA, the CDR3 is TGTGCTCTTGGGGAACTCAGAAACCGGGGACTGTACTGGGTCAGTTCCAAGTACACCGATAAACTCATCTTT.

Relative to its sample, this clone is hyperexpanded (1% or more). The V and J genes are TRDV1 and TRDJ1; D is undetermined. Germline CDR1 TSWWSYY, CDR2 QGS. The germline V and J ends were trimmed by 0 bases and 0 bases, with 26 bases remaining between them. The CDR3 runs 21 residues. The CDR3 sequence is CALGELSRLRRYVRYTDKLIF. The CDR3 coding sequence is TGTGCTCTTGGGGAACTTAGTCGACTACGTCGGTACGTCCGGTACACCGATAAACTCATCTTT.

The rearrangement uses TRDV1 and TRDJ1, with 8 bases identical to TRDD3. CDR3 length: 18 amino acids. CDR1 TSWWSYY and CDR2 QGS come from the germline V gene. The V segment lost 3 bases and the J segment 0 bases; nucleotides outside the gene matches: 12. In DNA form, the CDR3 reads TGTGCTCTTGGGGATCCTACTGGGGGCCGGGGGTACACCGATAAACTCATCTTT. It translates to CALGDPTGGRGYTDKLIF.

Within the sample, this clone is hyperexpanded. The sample carries other DNA sequences with the same CDR3. This chain joins TRDV1 and TRDJ1; TRDD2 or TRDD3 may be the D gene (7 bases each). Trimming shortened V by 2 bases and J by 0 bases, and 34 bases separated the two germline ends. The V gene's germline CDR1 is TSWWSYY and CDR2 QGS. The CDR3 loop spans 23 amino acids. The CDR3 DNA follows: TGTGCTCTTGGGGAAGGGAGGGGGCTGGGCTTCCTTTCCTACTGGGGATACACCGATAAACTCATCTTT. This translates into CALGEGRGLGFLSYWGYTDKLIF.

About this clone itself: This probably arose from a read error, given a far larger clone one base away. The chain links TRDV1 to TRDJ1, with 9 bases identical to TRDD3. The CDR3 extends over 23 amino acids. The V gene's germline CDR1 is TSWWSYY and CDR2 QGS. The CDR3 DNA reads as TGTGCTCTTGGGAAGGGGGGGGTCTTCCCCCTAACTGGGGGAAGGTTCGGCACCGATAAATTCATCTTT. Amino acid sequence: CALGKGGVFPLTGGRFGTDKFIF.

This chain joins TRDV2 and TRDJ1, with 7 bases that match TRDD3. The junction had 14 bases not matched to a gene; V was cut back by 4 bases and J by 1 base. The germline V gene encodes CDR1 GEAIGNYY and CDR2 EKD. The CDR3 covers 17 residues. As DNA, the CDR3 is TGTGCCTGTGATCTTCTATCCGGGGGATCCTCCACCGATAAACTCATCTTT. Residues: CACDLLSGGSSTDKLIF.

As concerns this clone: A far larger clone is only one base removed, so a read error is likely. This chain joins TRDV1 and TRDJ1, with 8 bases matching TRDD3. The CDR3 consists of 22 residues. The J segment lost 0 bases and the V segment lost 1 base, leaving 22 bases of the junction unmatched. The germline gives CDR1 TSWWSYY, CDR2 QGS. In DNA, the CDR3 is TGTGCTCTTGGGGAACCTTCCTGGGGGACCCTTCTTCCACACCTTTACACCGATAAACTCATCTTT. This encodes CALGEPSWGTLLPHLYTDKLIF.

V gene TRDV2 combines with J gene TRDJ1; 13 bases map to TRDD3. CDR1 and CDR2 (germline): GEAIGNYY, EKD. After removal of 8 bases from V and 0 bases from J, the junction contained 5 bases not matched to a gene. There are 15 residues in the CDR3. This CDR3 reads CAFLLGDTYTDKLIF. CDR3 in DNA: TGTGCCTTCCTACTGGGGGATACGTACACCGATAAACTCATCTTT.

J gene calling gave no result, while the V gene is TRDV2; TRDD3 was called by the table and not checked on the DNA. This CDR3 has 18 residues. Germline assignment: CDR1 GEAIGNYY and CDR2 EKD. The CDR3: CACDSTGGYAQCYKTLFF. The CDR3 nucleotides are TGTGCCTGTGACAGTACTGGGGGATACGCACAGTGCTACAAAACCCTCTTCTTC.

On this clone: A far bigger clonotype differs at one base, so this is likely a read error. The chain couples TRDV1 to TRDJ1, with TRDD3 as a possible D gene (6 bases). CDR1 TSWWSYY and CDR2 QGS come from the germline V gene. CDR3 length: 14 amino acids. The CDR3 DNA reads TGTGCTCTTCGGGAACTGTGGGGATTGTGTAAACTCATCTTT. This encodes CALRELWGLCKLIF.

This clone showed up just a few times. The chain links TRDV2 to TRDJ1; TRDD3 matches at 10 bases. Losses at the gene ends were 1 base for V and 0 bases for J; bases not matched to a gene: 10. The CDR3 consists of 18 residues. Per germline, CDR1 GEAIGNYY and CDR2 EKD. CDR3 amino acids: CACDTVFRGIRDTDKLIF. The CDR3 DNA reads as TGTGCCTGTGACACAGTCTTCCGGGGGATACGCGACACCGATAAACTCATCTTT.